A single sample gave rise to the 24 T cell receptor beta chains below, sequenced in a study of Ad26.COV2.S vaccination and SARS-CoV-2 variants. Method: immunoSEQ multiplex PCR; TCRdb's copy keeps in-frame clones and lacks some. The repertoire holds 350,000 to 400,000 clones, with around nine tenths as singletons. Treatment here: about 20 received Ad26.COV2.S at low or high dose, single or two shots; several received placebo; per-sample allocation not given. After the first vaccine or placebo injection, samples were drawn on day 63. Source: peripheral blood, taken in a trial of Ad26.COV2.S vaccine versus placebo. The receptors here all came from a person aged 18-65 years who received the Ad26.COV2.S COVID-19 vaccine or a placebo.

The chain has TRBV4-1 and TRBJ2-5, with 10 bases aligning to TRBD1. The CDR3 extends over 15 amino acids. The germline gives CDR1 MGHRA, CDR2 YSYEKL. J lost 2 bases, V lost 1 base, and 1 base had no gene match. The CDR3 nucleotides read TGCGCCAGCAGCCAAGGACAGGGGGCGCAAGAGACCCAGTACTTC. Translation gives CASSQGQGAQETQYF.

The CDR3 nucleotides read TGCGCCAGCAGTGCCACTCGGGCCCCAGGGGCCCAGTACTTC. Translating gives CASSATRAPGAQYF. The gene calls are TRBV10-1 and TRBJ2-5; possible D gene TRBD1, 6 bases. The V and J ends lost 4 bases and 9 bases respectively, with 18 bases between them. CDR3 length: 14 amino acids. Germline V gene sequence: CDR1 WNHNN, CDR2 SYGVQD (reference sequence).

The genes are TRBV7-8 and TRBJ2-7, with D hard to call. This CDR3 spans 16 amino acids. The V end was cut by 5 bases, the J end by 0 bases, with 17 bases between. CDR1 SGHVS and CDR2 FQNEAQ come from the germline V gene. The CDR3 nucleotides read TGTGCCAGCAGCCCTCGATTGGGATTTAGCTCCTACGAGCAGTACTTC. Encoded protein: CASSPRLGFSSYEQYF.

This clone was seen a single time. The chain couples TRBV27 to TRBJ2-1; D unclear. Germline loops: CDR1 MNHEY, CDR2 SMNVEV (reference sequence). The CDR3 runs to 13 residues. The V end was cut by 7 bases, the J end by 6 bases, with 13 bases between. DNA for the CDR3: TGTGCCAGCAACCCGTACAACGGCAATGAGCAGTTCTTC. Amino acid sequence: CASNPYNGNEQFF.

The rearrangement joins TRBV6-5 to TRBJ2-7, with 10 bases matching TRBD1. Germline V gene lookup returns CDR1 MNHEY and CDR2 SVGAGI. This CDR3 contains 14 residues. The V and J ends lost 4 bases and 9 bases, in that order; junction bases with no gene match: 9. CDR3 region: CASSLRYRDRGQYF. The CDR3 nucleotides read TGTGCCAGCAGTTTACGCTACCGGGACAGGGGGCAGTACTTC.

The chain joins TRBV2 to TRBJ1-2; no clear D. The CDR3 spans 12 residues. Trimming cost V 3 bases and J 4 bases, with 6 bases left between them. Germline lookup yields CDR1 SNHLY and CDR2 FYNNEI. The CDR3 spells CASSERSYGYTF. The CDR3 DNA is TGTGCCAGCAGTGAGCGGTCCTATGGCTACACCTTC.

The J gene is TRBJ2-3, the V gene TRBV2; 7 nucleotides align to TRBD2. CDR1 is SNHLY and CDR2 is FYNNEI in the germline V gene. V lost 7 bases to trimming and J lost 8 bases; unmatched junction nucleotides: 6. The CDR3 runs 12 residues. The CDR3 protein is CASIGGGTTQYF. The DNA for the CDR3 is TGTGCCAGCATTGGGGGGGGGACTACGCAGTATTTT.

The chain links TRBV4-3 to TRBJ1-5; the D is unclear. Germline V lookup: CDR1 LGHNA, CDR2 YSLEER. V was shortened by 0 bases and J by 4 bases, with 7 bases between the two germline ends. The CDR3 length is 14 residues. The CDR3 DNA is TGCGCCAGCAGCCAAGACTGGCAGAATCAGCCCCAGCATTTT. This encodes CASSQDWQNQPQHF.

The chain joins TRBV10-1 to TRBJ2-1; no firm D call. Trimming left V 5 bases short and J 6 bases short, with 11 bases between. The length of the CDR3 is 13 residues. CDR1 is WNHNN, CDR2 SYGVQD, per germline (reference sequence). The CDR3 region is CASSSVRINEQFF. CDR3 DNA: TGCGCCAGCAGTTCAGTGAGAATCAATGAGCAGTTCTTC.

The CDR3 sequence is CASSISAVTYNEQFF. In DNA form, the CDR3 reads TGTGCCAGTAGTATCTCAGCGGTTACCTACAATGAGCAGTTCTTC. The chain recombines TRBV19 with TRBJ2-1; tentatively, D is TRBD2 (5 bases). This CDR3 has 15 residues. The germline V and J ends were trimmed by 3 bases and 2 bases, with 11 bases remaining between them. Looked up from germline, CDR1 is LNHDA and CDR2 is SQIVND (reference sequence).

V usage is TRBV14 and J usage is TRBJ2-6, with D uncertain. The germline V and J ends were trimmed by 4 bases and 0 bases, with 7 bases remaining between them. The germline CDR1 and CDR2 sequences are SGHDN and FVKESK. This CDR3 comprises 15 residues. The CDR3 sequence: CASSLHSSGANVLTF. In DNA form, the CDR3 reads TGTGCCAGCAGCCTTCACAGCTCTGGGGCCAACGTCCTGACTTTC.

CDR3 bases: TGCGCCAGCAGCCTTTCCGGGACAGGGGAGACCGGGGAGCTGTTTTTT. Translated: CASSLSGTGETGELFF. The chain carries TRBV5-1 and TRBJ2-2, with TRBD1 matching over 10 bases. This CDR3 region has 16 residues. With V trimmed by 4 bases and J by 5 bases, 8 bases remained unmatched. Germline-derived CDR1 and CDR2 are SGHRS and YFSETQ. The whole variable domain, filled in from reference TRBV5-1 and TRBJ2-2, reads KAGVTQTPRYLIKTRGQQVTLSCSPISGHRSVSWYQQTPGQGLQFLFEYFSETQRNKGNFPGRFSGRQFSNSRSEMNVSTLELGDSALYLCASSLSGTGETGELFFGEGSRLTVL.

V usage is TRBV6-5 and J usage is TRBJ1-5; D call uncertain. The V gene's germline CDR1 is MNHEY and CDR2 SVGAGI. Trimming removed 0 bases at V and 0 bases at J, with 6 bases between. The CDR3 runs to 15 residues. CDR3 in DNA: TGTGCCAGCAGTTACTCGTTAAGTAGCAATCAGCCCCAGCATTTT. Its translation is CASSYSLSSNQPQHF.

This clone was seen a handful of times. This chain uses TRBV10-1 with TRBJ1-1; a weak D match, TRBD1 (6 bases). Germline V gene data show CDR1 as WNHNN and CDR2 as SYGVQD (reference sequence). CDR3 length: 13 amino acids. V lost 6 bases, J lost 2 bases, and 10 bases lay in between. The CDR3 nucleotides are TGCGCCAGCAGACAGGGTTTAAACACTGAAGCTTTCTTT. This sequence encodes CASRQGLNTEAFF.

In this sample, this clone turned up a few times. This chain uses TRBV4-1 with TRBJ2-7, with 7 bases lining up with TRBD1. CDR1 is MGHRA and CDR2 is YSYEKL in the germline V gene. The V segment lost 4 bases and the J segment 3 bases; nucleotides outside the gene matches: 3. The CDR3 has 13 amino acids. CDR3 loop: CASSPDRDYEQYF. DNA of the CDR3: TGCGCCAGCAGCCCCGACAGGGACTACGAGCAGTACTTC.

The rearrangement uses TRBV4-1 and TRBJ1-1; a weak D match, TRBD1 (6 bases). V was cut by 4 bases and J by 2 bases, with 11 bases left in between. This CDR3 spans 14 amino acids. The germline V gene encodes CDR1 MGHRA and CDR2 YSYEKL. DNA for the CDR3: TGCGCCAGCAGCCGCGGACAGAGAAACACTGAAGCTTTCTTT. It translates to CASSRGQRNTEAFF.

CDR3 sequence: CASSVGPYRSSTNEKLFF. The CDR3 DNA reads as TGTGCCAGCAGTGTTGGTCCTTACCGAAGTTCAACTAATGAAAAACTGTTTTTT. V gene TRBV6-1 combines with J gene TRBJ1-4; D is unresolved. CDR1 and CDR2 (germline): MNHNS, SASEGT. V was shortened by 4 bases and J by 0 bases, with 18 bases between the two germline ends. The CDR3 contains 18 residues.

V gene TRBV4-2 combines with J gene TRBJ1-4; D ambiguous. V was pared by 1 base and J by 4 bases, with 16 bases between. CDR3 size: 17 residues. The germline CDR1 and CDR2 sequences are LGHNA and YNFKEQ. The CDR3 loop reads CASSQGGRRSINEKLFF. DNA of the CDR3: TGTGCCAGCAGCCAAGGGGGTCGGAGGAGCATTAATGAAAAACTGTTTTTT.

The rearrangement joins TRBV19 to TRBJ1-1; possibly TRBD1 for D (5 bases). This CDR3 has 15 residues. V lost 1 base, J lost 1 base, and 10 bases lay in between. The V gene's germline CDR1 is LNHDA and CDR2 SQIVND (reference sequence). The CDR3: CASSIVEGRNTEAFF. Here the CDR3 DNA reads TGTGCCAGTAGTATAGTGGAGGGGAGGAACACTGAAGCTTTCTTT. The full variable domain, completed using reference TRBV19 and TRBJ1-1, is DGGITQSPKYLFRKEGQNVTLSCEQNLNHDAMYWYRQDPGQGLRLIYYSQIVNDFQKGDIAEGYSVSREKKESFPLTVTSAQKNPTAFYLCASSIVEGRNTEAFFGQGTRLTVV.

The V call is TRBV15, the J call TRBJ1-4, with unresolved D. The CDR3 length is 16 residues. The V gene lost 3 bases and the J gene lost 2 bases, with 13 bases spanning the gap. Germline assignment: CDR1 LNHNV and CDR2 YYDKDF (reference sequence). The DNA for the CDR3 is TGTGCCACCAGCAGGGGAGGTCTGAGTACTAATGAAAAACTGTTTTTT. Protein sequence: CATSRGGLSTNEKLFF.

The V gene is TRBV5-1, the J gene TRBJ2-7; 7 nucleotides align to TRBD2. The CDR3 extends over 14 amino acids. Trimming cost V 4 bases and J 2 bases; bases outside gene matches: 6. CDR1 is SGHRS and CDR2 is YFSETQ in the germline V gene. The CDR3 is CASSGVAGTYEQYF. CDR3 DNA sequence: TGCGCCAGCAGCGGGGTAGCGGGTACCTACGAGCAGTACTTC.

This sequence joins TRBV5-1 and TRBJ1-5; no firm D call. The CDR3 consists of 14 residues. Germline V gene data show CDR1 as SGHRS and CDR2 as YFSETQ. Trimming shortened V by 0 bases and J by 3 bases, and 7 bases separated the two germline ends. This CDR3 reads CASSLDGNNQPQHF. The DNA for the CDR3 is TGCGCCAGCAGCTTGGACGGAAACAATCAGCCCCAGCATTTT.

Written as DNA, the CDR3 is TGTGCCAGCAGCCAACGGGACAGAACCTACGAGCAGTACTTC. Protein: CASSQRDRTYEQYF. The chain uses TRBV7-9 and TRBJ2-7, with TRBD1 identical over 7 bases. Germline CDR1 and CDR2: SEHNR and FQNEAQ (reference sequence). The junction had 6 bases not matched to a gene; V was cut back by 5 bases and J by 2 bases. The CDR3 is made up of 14 amino acids. Drawing the rest from reference TRBV7-9 and TRBJ2-7, the complete variable domain is DTGVSQNPRHKITKRGQNVTFRCDPISEHNRLYWYRQTLGQGPEFLTYFQNEAQLEKSRLLSDRFSAERPKGSFSTLEIQRTEQGDSAMYLCASSQRDRTYEQYFGPGTRLTVT.

The chain links TRBV30 to TRBJ2-7; D is unresolved. Germline CDR1 is GTSNPN and CDR2 is SVGIG (reference sequence). The CDR3 is 13 residues long. V was shortened by 3 bases and J by 0 bases, with 9 bases between the two germline ends. CDR3 nucleotide sequence: TGTGCCTGGAGGTTAAGCAGCTCCTACGAGCAGTACTTC. Its translation: CAWRLSSSYEQYF.